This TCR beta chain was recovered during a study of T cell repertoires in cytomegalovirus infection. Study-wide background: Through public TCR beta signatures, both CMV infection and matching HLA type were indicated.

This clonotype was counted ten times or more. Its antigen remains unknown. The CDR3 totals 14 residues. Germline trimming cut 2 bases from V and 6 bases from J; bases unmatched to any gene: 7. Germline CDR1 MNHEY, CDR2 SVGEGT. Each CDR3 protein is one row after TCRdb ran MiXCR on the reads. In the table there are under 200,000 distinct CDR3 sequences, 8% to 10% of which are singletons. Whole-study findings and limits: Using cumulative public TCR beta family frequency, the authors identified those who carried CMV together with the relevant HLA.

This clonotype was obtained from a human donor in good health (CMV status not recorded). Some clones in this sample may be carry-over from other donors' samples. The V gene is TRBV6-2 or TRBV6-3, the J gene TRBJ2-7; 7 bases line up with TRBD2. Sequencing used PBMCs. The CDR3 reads CASSYPAGRGEQYF. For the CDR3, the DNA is TGTGCCAGCAGTTACCCAGCAGGGAGGGGCGAGCAGTACTTC.